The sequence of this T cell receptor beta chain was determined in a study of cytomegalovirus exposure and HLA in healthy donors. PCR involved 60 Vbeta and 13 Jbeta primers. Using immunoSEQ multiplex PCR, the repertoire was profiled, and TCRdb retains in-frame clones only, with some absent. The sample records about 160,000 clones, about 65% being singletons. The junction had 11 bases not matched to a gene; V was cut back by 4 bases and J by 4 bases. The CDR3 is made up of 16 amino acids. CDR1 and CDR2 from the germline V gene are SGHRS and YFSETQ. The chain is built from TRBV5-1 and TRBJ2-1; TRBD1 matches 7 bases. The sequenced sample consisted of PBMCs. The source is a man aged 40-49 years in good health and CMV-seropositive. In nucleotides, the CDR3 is TGCGCCAGCAGCATAGAAGCCGGGACAGCTTACAATGAGCAGTTCTTC. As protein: CASSIEAGTAYNEQFF.